This TCR beta chain was sequenced for a study of blood T cells in healthy people across ages. Study-level information: Template switching picked up about one barcoded beta molecule for each two T cells.

Germline CDR1 and CDR2: SNHLY and FYNNEI. J gave up 7 bases and V 6 bases, and 27 bases lay outside the gene matches. The CDR3 covers 21 residues. It was with a sample-barcoded 5' primer and a J-beta primer mix that a second PCR of about 6 to 12 cycles was run. TCRdb ran MiXCR on the 5' RACE reads and lists one entry per CDR3 protein. The sample lists hundreds of thousands of distinct CDR3 sequences, 49% occurring once. This clonotype was obtained from a woman aged 55-69 years in good health. The rearrangement joins TRBV2 to TRBJ2-1, with 10 bases fitting TRBD2. The material sequenced was blood. CDR3 protein: CASRERVVASGSVRGWNEQFF. In DNA, the CDR3 is TGTGCCAGCAGAGAGAGGGTGGTGGCTAGCGGGAGCGTAAGGGGGTGGAATGAGCAGTTCTTC.